Listed here are 8 T cell receptor beta chains from one sample, sequenced in a study of T cells in Graves' hyperthyroidism and ophthalmopathy. TCR beta CDR3 region amplification was performed from RNA transcripts. When the TCR CDR3 underwent first-round RT-PCR, the HTBI primer set was used. TCRdb reanalysed the multiplex PCR reads using MiXCR and keeps one entry per CDR3 protein. The table includes around 520,000 distinct CDR3 sequences, about an eighth detected once. Sequenced: blood. Every receptor here comes from a woman younger than 35 with Graves' hyperthyroidism.

This clonotype has at least ten counts. V and J are TRBV12-3 or TRBV12-4 and TRBJ2-1; 13 bases are shared with TRBD2. V was pared by 6 bases and J by 6 bases, with 8 bases of the junction left unmatched. This CDR3 has 16 amino acids. Here the CDR3 DNA reads TGTGCCAGCAGCCAGCGAACTAGCGGGAGGGCCAATGAGCAGTTCTTC. Protein sequence: CASSQRTSGRANEQFF.

This clonotype was seen at least ten times. The rearrangement links TRBV12-3 or TRBV12-4 to TRBJ1-1; D gene ambiguous. The ends were cut back, 5 bases at V and 7 bases at J, with 8 bases in the middle. CDR3 length: 11 residues. The CDR3 coding sequence is TGTGCCAGCAGTCCCCGGATTGAAGCTTTCTTT. This sequence encodes CASSPRIEAFF.

Comments on this clonotype: This may stem from a read error, because a much larger clone lies one nucleotide away. The rearrangement links TRBV6-5 to TRBJ2-1; 7 positions match TRBD2. The CDR3 runs to 15 residues. Per germline, CDR1 MNHEY and CDR2 SVGAGI. For the CDR3, the DNA is TGTGCCAGCAGTTATTGGGGGGGACCCTACGATGAGCAGTTCTTC. Amino acid sequence: CASSYWGGPYDEQFF.

V gene TRBV5-6 combines with J gene TRBJ2-7; 7 nucleotides align to TRBD2. V shed 1 base, J shed 7 bases, and the junction held 26 bases outside the gene matches. CDR3 length: 20 residues. Germline CDR1 SGHDT, CDR2 YYEEEE. CDR3 region: CASSLFWGLTNLSGTIEQYV. CDR3 in DNA: TGTGCCAGCAGCTTGTTCTGGGGACTTACTAACTTGTCCGGGACTATTGAGCAGTACGTC.

Ten or more counts support this clonotype. The V gene is TRBV20-1, the J gene TRBJ1-1; 7 nucleotides line up with TRBD1. The germline V gene has CDR1 DFQATT and CDR2 SNEGSKA (reference sequence). CDR3 size: 12 residues. J was trimmed by 8 bases and V by 6 bases; bases with no gene match: 9. CDR3 DNA sequence: TGCAGTGCCACCTCGACAGGGCCCGAAGCTTTCTTT. Residues: CSATSTGPEAFF.

This chain links TRBV9 with TRBJ1-1; D possibly corresponds to TRBD1 (5 bases). V lost 0 bases and J lost 0, with 9 bases in between. Germline CDR1 and CDR2: SGDLS and YYNGEE. This CDR3 spans 15 amino acids. CDR3 loop: CASSVGGGVNTEAFF. The CDR3 DNA follows: TGTGCCAGCAGCGTAGGGGGGGGAGTGAACACTGAAGCTTTCTTT.

CDR3 region: CASSQDLDVYGYTF. The CDR3 nucleotides are TGTGCCAGCAGCCAAGATCTAGACGTATATGGCTACACCTTC. The rearrangement uses TRBV14 and TRBJ1-2, with D unclear. This CDR3 region has 14 residues. CDR1 and CDR2 (germline): SGHDN, FVKESK. V lost 0 bases and J 5 bases, leaving 10 bases between the germline ends.

This clonotype was counted at least ten times. This chain joins TRBV10-3 and TRBJ2-3; D is uncertain. The germline V gene has CDR1 ENHRY and CDR2 SYGVKD. This CDR3 is 14 amino acids long. Trimming removed 3 bases at V and 2 bases at J, with 9 bases between. This chain's CDR3 is CAISDSRDTDTQYF. CDR3 coding DNA: TGTGCCATCAGTGACAGTCGCGACACAGATACGCAGTATTTT.